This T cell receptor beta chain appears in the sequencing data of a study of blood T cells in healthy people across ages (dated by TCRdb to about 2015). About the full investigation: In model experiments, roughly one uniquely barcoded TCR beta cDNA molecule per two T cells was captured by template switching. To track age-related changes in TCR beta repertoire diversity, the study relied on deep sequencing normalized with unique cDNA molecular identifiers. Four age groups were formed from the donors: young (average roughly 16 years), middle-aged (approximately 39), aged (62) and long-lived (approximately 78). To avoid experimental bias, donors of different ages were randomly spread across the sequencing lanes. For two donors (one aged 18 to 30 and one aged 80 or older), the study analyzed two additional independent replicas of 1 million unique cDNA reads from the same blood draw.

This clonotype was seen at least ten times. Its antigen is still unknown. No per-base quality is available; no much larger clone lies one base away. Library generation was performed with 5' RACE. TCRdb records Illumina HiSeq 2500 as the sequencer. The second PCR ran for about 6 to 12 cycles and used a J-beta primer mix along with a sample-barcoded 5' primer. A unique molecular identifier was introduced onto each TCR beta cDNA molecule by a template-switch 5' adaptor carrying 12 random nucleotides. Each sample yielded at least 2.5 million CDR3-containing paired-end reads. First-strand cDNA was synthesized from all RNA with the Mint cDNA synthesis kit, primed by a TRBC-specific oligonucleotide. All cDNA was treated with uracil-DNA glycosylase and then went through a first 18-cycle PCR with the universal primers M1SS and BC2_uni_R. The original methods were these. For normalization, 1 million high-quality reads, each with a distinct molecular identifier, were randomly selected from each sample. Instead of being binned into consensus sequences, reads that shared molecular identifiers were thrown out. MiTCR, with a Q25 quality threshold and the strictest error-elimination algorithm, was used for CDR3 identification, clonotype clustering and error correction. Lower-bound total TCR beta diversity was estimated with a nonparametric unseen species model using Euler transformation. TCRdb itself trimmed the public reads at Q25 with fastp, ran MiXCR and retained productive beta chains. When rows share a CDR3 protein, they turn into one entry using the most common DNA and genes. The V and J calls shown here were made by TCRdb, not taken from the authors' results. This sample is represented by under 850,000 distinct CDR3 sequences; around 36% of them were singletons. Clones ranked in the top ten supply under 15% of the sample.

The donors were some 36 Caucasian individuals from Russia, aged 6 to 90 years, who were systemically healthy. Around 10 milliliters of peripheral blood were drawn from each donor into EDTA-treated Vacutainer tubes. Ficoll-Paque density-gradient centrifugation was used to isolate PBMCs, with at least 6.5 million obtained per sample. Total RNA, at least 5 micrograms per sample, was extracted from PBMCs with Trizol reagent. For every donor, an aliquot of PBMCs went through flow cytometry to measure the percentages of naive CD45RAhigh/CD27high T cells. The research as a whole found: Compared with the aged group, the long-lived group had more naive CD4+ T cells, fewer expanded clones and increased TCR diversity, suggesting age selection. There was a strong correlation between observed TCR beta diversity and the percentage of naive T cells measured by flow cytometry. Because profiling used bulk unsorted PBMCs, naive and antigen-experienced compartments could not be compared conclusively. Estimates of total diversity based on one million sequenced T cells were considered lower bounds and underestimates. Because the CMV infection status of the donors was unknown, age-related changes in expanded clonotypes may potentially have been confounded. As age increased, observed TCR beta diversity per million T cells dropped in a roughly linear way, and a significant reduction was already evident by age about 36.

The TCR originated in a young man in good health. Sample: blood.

The CDR3 protein sequence reads: CASSRTGYEQYF. The sequence in DNA is TGTGCCAGCAGTCGGACAGGGTACGAGCAGTACTTC. The V and J segments used are TRBV12-3 or TRBV12-4 and TRBJ2-7; 8 middle bases align to TRBD1. Taken from cysteine to phenylalanine, the CDR3 has 12 residues. CDR3 DNA only is kept here, 36 bases in frame from base 1. Trimming leaves V shorter by 5 bases and J shorter by 4 bases, with the junction holding 1 base beyond the gene matches.